This T cell receptor beta chain was sequenced in a study of blood T cell repertoires in COVID-19. The wider study: Acute-phase and convalescent COVID-19 samples originated in the United States, Italy and Spain.

Trimming pared 1 base from V and 0 bases from J, leaving 9 bases between. This CDR3 is 15 amino acids long. Germline lookup yields CDR1 SEHNR and CDR2 FQNEAQ (reference sequence). Clones were sequenced by immunoSEQ multiplex PCR, and TCRdb holds only the in-frame ones, with some missing. The sample lists about 110,000 clones; 70% to 90% were seen once. The specimen sequenced was peripheral blood. The V call is TRBV7-9, the J call TRBJ1-2, with D tentatively TRBD1 (5 bases). The TCR was taken from a woman aged 45-59 years with acute or convalescent COVID-19. The CDR3: CASSLGQTANYGYTF. For the CDR3, the DNA is TGTGCCAGCAGCTTAGGACAGACTGCTAACTATGGCTACACCTTC. Filled out from reference TRBV7-9 and TRBJ1-2, the complete variable domain reads DTGVSQNPRHKITKRGQNVTFRCDPISEHNRLYWYRQTLGQGPEFLTYFQNEAQLEKSRLLSDRFSAERPKGSFSTLEIQRTEQGDSAMYLCASSLGQTANYGYTFGSGTRLTVV.